These 5 T cell receptor beta chains share one sample of origin, sequenced in a study of T cell responses to AZD1222 COVID-19 vaccine. Clones were read by immunoSEQ multiplex PCR, and TCRdb kept only the in-frame ones, dropping some. The data show tens of thousands of clones, with over 80% seen just once and roughly 4.3% held by the top ten. The material was peripheral blood, obtained on day 0 of MenACWY control vaccination. Every receptor here comes from an adult in good health.

The rearrangement links TRBV7-2 to TRBJ2-5, with 13 bases lining up with TRBD2. The CDR3 covers 18 residues. V shed 1 base, J shed 5 bases, and the junction held 10 bases outside the gene matches. Germline V gene lookup returns CDR1 SGHTA and CDR2 FQGNSA. The CDR3 region has the DNA TGTGCCAGCAGCTTAGGGGACGGACTAGCGGGAGTTCAGGAGACCCAGTACTTC. The encoded protein is CASSLGDGLAGVQETQYF.

V is TRBV19 and J is TRBJ2-7, with a weak D call TRBD2 (5 bases). The V gene lost 5 bases and the J gene lost 3 bases, with 14 bases spanning the gap. Germline V gives CDR1 LNHDA, CDR2 SQIVND (reference sequence). The CDR3 has 14 residues. DNA of the CDR3: TGTGCCAGTAGTCCTAGGACGGGGTACTACGAGCAGTACTTC. Its translation: CASSPRTGYYEQYF.

The V call is TRBV5-5, the J call TRBJ1-6, with D possibly being TRBD1 (5 bases). The CDR3 runs to 14 residues. In germline, CDR1 is SGHKS, CDR2 YYEKEE (reference sequence). With 7 bases removed from V and 8 bases from J, the gap between germline ends came to 16 bases. In DNA form, the CDR3 reads TGTGCCAGCTCCCAGGAGGGGAACGATTCACCCCTCCACTTT. Its translation: CASSQEGNDSPLHF.

CDR3 sequence (DNA): TGTGCCAGCAGCGCGTCCTACGAGCAGTACTTC. Its translation is CASSASYEQYF. The chain carries TRBV5-6 and TRBJ2-7, with D unclear. From germline, CDR1 is SGHDT and CDR2 YYEEEE. CDR3 size: 11 residues. V was clipped by 4 bases and J by 1 base, with 3 bases between them.

The chain carries TRBV10-3 and TRBJ2-1; 8 positions match TRBD2. V trimming: 4 bases; J trimming: 4 bases; junction bases outside the gene matches: 9. Germline V gene data show CDR1 as ENHRY and CDR2 as SYGVKD. This CDR3 contains 16 residues. In DNA form, the CDR3 reads TGTGCCATCAGTGGAGGTGGAGCTAGCGGGTACAATGAGCAGTTCTTC. Translation: CAISGGGASGYNEQFF.